The 18 T cell receptor beta chains reported below all come from one sample, sequenced in a study of blood T cell repertoires in COVID-19. Assay used: immunoSEQ multiplex PCR; TCRdb lists only in-frame clones, some missing. This table has about 260,000 clones, 75% to 90% appearing once. Specimen: peripheral blood. These TCRs come from a woman between 45 and 65 years old who had recovered from COVID-19.

The DNA for the CDR3 is TGTGCCAGCAGCCAAGATCCGACTAGACCCGACAATGAGCAGTTCTTC. As protein: CASSQDPTRPDNEQFF. The V call is TRBV3-1 (or the pseudogene TRBV3-2), the J call TRBJ2-1, with D possibly TRBD2 on 6 matching bases. Germline V CDR1 and CDR2: LGHDT, YNNKEL (reference sequence). The CDR3 sequence is 16 residues long. V gave up 0 bases and J gave up 5 bases, with 14 bases separating them.

This sequence joins TRBV9 and TRBJ2-5, with 10 bases lining up with TRBD2. V shed 2 bases and J 4 bases; nucleotides not matched to a gene: 8. The V gene's germline CDR1 is SGDLS and CDR2 YYNGEE. The CDR3 loop spans 16 amino acids. CDR3 amino acids: CASSVPPLAGVETQYF. The CDR3 DNA reads TGTGCCAGCAGCGTCCCACCGCTAGCGGGAGTAGAGACCCAGTACTTC.

The chain has TRBV25-1 and TRBJ1-1; TRBD1 might be the D (5 bases). The V gene lost 8 bases and the J gene lost 0 bases, with 7 bases spanning the gap. The CDR3 sequence is 12 residues long. Germline V gene lookup returns CDR1 MGHDK and CDR2 SYGVNS. CDR3 protein: CASGGVNTEAFF. The CDR3 nucleotides are TGTGCCAGCGGGGGGGTGAACACTGAAGCTTTCTTT.

The rearrangement links TRBV30 to TRBJ1-2; possibly TRBD1 for D (5 bases). The V gene lost 1 base and the J gene lost 4 bases, with 22 bases spanning the gap. Germline CDR1 is GTSNPN and CDR2 is SVGIG (reference sequence). The CDR3 length is 17 residues. For the CDR3, the DNA is TGTGCCTGGAGTGCCCCACCAGACCTTGACAGACCCTATGGCTACACCTTC. This encodes CAWSAPPDLDRPYGYTF.

The rearrangement uses TRBV24-1 and TRBJ1-5; the D is unclear. The ends were cut back, 5 bases at V and 4 bases at J, with 14 bases in the middle. The CDR3 sequence is 15 residues long. The germline gives CDR1 KGHDR, CDR2 SFDVKD. The CDR3 region has the DNA TGTGCCACCAGTGCTCCTGACGGACTAAATCAGCCCCAGCATTTT. This encodes CATSAPDGLNQPQHF.

The chain carries TRBV9 and TRBJ2-1; TRBD2 agrees at 15 bases. V lost 2 bases, J lost 7 bases, and 1 base stayed unmatched. Germline CDR1 is SGDLS and CDR2 is YYNGEE. The CDR3 spans 15 residues. The CDR3 DNA reads TGTGCCAGCAGCGTCGGGACTAGCGGGAGGAATGAGCAGTTCTTC. Protein: CASSVGTSGRNEQFF.

V gene TRBV6-2 or TRBV6-3 combines with J gene TRBJ2-2; 8 positions match TRBD2. Trimming removed 6 bases from V and 3 bases from J; junction bases left unmatched: 12. The CDR3 loop spans 17 amino acids. Germline-derived CDR1 and CDR2 are MNHEY and SVGEGT. CDR3 protein: CASSLRSSGRYTGELFF. The CDR3 coding sequence is TGTGCCAGCAGCCTACGGTCTAGCGGGCGGTACACCGGGGAGCTGTTTTTT.

The V gene is TRBV5-6, the J gene TRBJ1-4, with D unresolved. The CDR3 sequence is 16 residues long. Per the germline V gene, CDR1 is SGHDT and CDR2 is YYEEEE. Trimming pared 4 bases from V and 7 bases from J, leaving 20 bases between. The chain's CDR3 is CASSPRGGAKGEKLFF. CDR3 sequence (DNA): TGTGCCAGCAGCCCCAGAGGAGGCGCGAAAGGTGAAAAACTGTTTTTT. Full variable domain (outside the CDR3, taken from reference TRBV5-6 and TRBJ1-4): DAGVTQSPTHLIKTRGQQVTLRCSPKSGHDTVSWYQQALGQGPQFIFQYYEEEERQRGNFPDRFSGHQFPNYSSELNVNALLLGDSALYLCASSPRGGAKGEKLFFGSGTQLSVL.

The rearrangement joins TRBV19 to TRBJ2-7; no clear D gene. The V and J ends lost 6 bases and 7 bases respectively, with 25 bases between them. In germline, CDR1 is LNHDA, CDR2 SQIVND (reference sequence). The CDR3 is 16 amino acids. As DNA, the CDR3 is TGTGCCAGTAGCCGCGGCTCCGGGTCCACGAGTGAGGAGCAGTACTTC. This gives the protein CASSRGSGSTSEEQYF.

The V and J genes are TRBV7-9 and TRBJ1-3; possible D gene TRBD1, 5 bases. Trimming took 7 bases from V and 3 from J, leaving 10 bases between them. Per germline, CDR1 SEHNR and CDR2 FQNEAQ (reference sequence). The CDR3 covers 13 residues. CDR3 nucleotide sequence: TGTGCCAGCACCATCAGGGATGGAAACACCATATATTTT. Its protein product is CASTIRDGNTIYF. Full variable domain (remainder filled in from reference TRBV7-9 and TRBJ1-3): DTGVSQNPRHKITKRGQNVTFRCDPISEHNRLYWYRQTLGQGPEFLTYFQNEAQLEKSRLLSDRFSAERPKGSFSTLEIQRTEQGDSAMYLCASTIRDGNTIYFGEGSWLTVV.

The chain carries TRBV2 and TRBJ2-7, with a possible D match to TRBD1 (6 bases). The CDR3 consists of 16 residues. Trimming cost V 8 bases and J 4 bases, with 24 bases left between them. Germline CDR1 is SNHLY and CDR2 is FYNNEI. This CDR3 reads CASRAANLLRGYEQYF. The CDR3 region has the DNA TGTGCCAGCCGTGCCGCGAACCTCTTGAGGGGGTACGAGCAGTACTTC. Together with reference TRBV2 and TRBJ2-7, the CDR3 gives the full variable domain: EPEVTQTPSHQVTQMGQEVILRCVPISNHLYFYWYRQILGQKVEFLVSFYNNEISEKSEIFDDQFSVERPDGSNFTLKIRSTKLEDSAMYFCASRAANLLRGYEQYFGPGTRLTVT.

CDR3 in DNA: TGTGCCAGCAGTCTCCCGCGGGGCCCCCCGTTTGATGAGCAGTTCTTC. Protein: CASSLPRGPPFDEQFF. The chain combines TRBV6-2 or TRBV6-3 with TRBJ2-1; D is perhaps TRBD2 (6 bases). Germline V gene lookup returns CDR1 MNHEY and CDR2 SVGEGT. The CDR3 spans 16 residues. The V end was cut by 5 bases, the J end by 8 bases, with 22 bases between.

This clone was picked up a small number of times. The chain employs TRBV7-2 and TRBJ1-5; D ambiguous. The CDR3 is made up of 15 amino acids. Trimming removed 1 base from V and 4 bases from J, with 11 bases in between. The germline V gene encodes CDR1 SGHTA and CDR2 FQGNSA. The CDR3 is CASSLEWSANQPQHF. In DNA form, the CDR3 reads TGTGCCAGCAGCTTAGAGTGGTCCGCGAATCAGCCCCAGCATTTT.

The V gene is TRBV28, the J gene TRBJ2-7, with D tentatively TRBD1 (6 bases). Germline V lookup: CDR1 MDHEN, CDR2 SYDVKM. Trimming cost V 6 bases and J 2 bases, with 20 bases left between them. The length of the CDR3 is 16 residues. The CDR3 region is CASSRNRVGTPYEQYF. The CDR3 DNA reads TGTGCCAGCAGCCGAAACAGGGTGGGTACTCCCTACGAGCAGTACTTC.

CDR3 sequence: CASSPARRGNQPQHF. The CDR3, as DNA: TGTGCCAGCAGCCCGGCGCGGCGGGGCAATCAGCCCCAGCATTTT. The chain is built from TRBV6-5 and TRBJ1-5; D call uncertain. The ends were cut back, 6 bases at V and 2 bases at J, with 14 bases in the middle. CDR1 is MNHEY and CDR2 is SVGAGI in the germline V gene. The CDR3 is made up of 15 amino acids.

The chain couples TRBV5-1 to TRBJ1-4; 9 bases agree with TRBD1. This CDR3 spans 15 amino acids. From germline, CDR1 is SGHRS and CDR2 YFSETQ. V shed 0 bases, J shed 7 bases, and the junction held 4 bases outside the gene matches. In nucleotides, the CDR3 is TGCGCCAGCAGCTTGGAGGGACAGGGCCTTGAAAAACTGTTTTTT. This encodes CASSLEGQGLEKLFF.

J is TRBJ2-1 and V is TRBV27; TRBD2 matches 11 bases. This CDR3 spans 16 amino acids. The V gene's germline CDR1 is MNHEY and CDR2 SMNVEV (reference sequence). V shed 5 bases and J 7 bases; nucleotides not matched to a gene: 10. The CDR3 sequence: CASSLGLAVLRNEQFF. The DNA for the CDR3 is TGTGCCAGCAGTCTGGGACTAGCGGTTTTAAGGAATGAGCAGTTCTTC.

A few counts support this clone. The V call is TRBV6-6, the J call TRBJ1-1; the match to TRBD1 covers 8 bases. Germline trimming cut 6 bases from V and 6 bases from J; bases unmatched to any gene: 15. The germline V gene has CDR1 MNHNY and CDR2 SVGAGI (reference sequence). The CDR3 sequence is 16 residues long. Here the CDR3 DNA reads TGTGCCAGCAGGAGGGGACAGGAACACCTAAGGGCTGAAGCTTTCTTT. It specifies CASRRGQEHLRAEAFF.